Below, 31 T cell receptor beta chains from the same sample are listed, as sequenced in a study of human T cells and chemical hapten exposure. Stated time point: pre-sensitization, week 0. Specified treatment: therapeutic diphenylcyclopropenone sensitization with weekly scalp DPC. TCRdb used MiXCR to reprocess the RACE reads, holding one entry per CDR3 protein. The table has 150,000 to 200,000 distinct CDR3 sequences, around 30% seen once. Sequencing was performed on whole blood, taken in connection with sensitization to the hapten diphenylcyclopropenone (DPC). All receptors come from a woman in her thirties with alopecia areata. Some clones in this sample may be carry-over from other donors' samples.

The V call is TRBV20-1, the J call TRBJ2-3; TRBD1 or TRBD2 may be the D gene (5 bases each). This CDR3 is built from 14 residues. Trimming shortened V by 6 bases and J by 0 bases, and 13 bases separated the two germline ends. Germline V gene data show CDR1 as DFQATT and CDR2 as SNEGSKA (reference sequence). The CDR3 region is CSAPRDPSTDTQYF. Written as DNA, the CDR3 is TGCAGTGCCCCCAGGGACCCTAGCACAGATACGCAGTATTTT.

This sequence joins TRBV28 and TRBJ2-1; a possible D gene is TRBD1 (5 bases). The CDR3 runs to 14 residues. Looked up from germline, CDR1 is MDHEN and CDR2 is SYDVKM. V gave up 5 bases and J gave up 4 bases, with 12 bases separating them. The CDR3 region has the DNA TGTGCCAGCAGTACCCGGACACTATACAATGAGCAGTTCTTC. This codes for CASSTRTLYNEQFF.

Remarks on this clonotype: At one end, the junction sequence differs from germline, possibly due to a read error. This chain connects TRBV7-9 to TRBJ2-2, with D perhaps TRBD2 (6 bases). CDR3 length: 14 residues. Germline V gene data show CDR1 as SEHNR and CDR2 as FQNEAQ (reference sequence). The CDR3 sequence: CASSSGTHTGELFF. CDR3 nucleotides: TGTGCCAGCAGCTCCGGGACTCACACCGGGGAGCTGTTTTTC.

This clonotype was detected a few times. The chain links TRBV5-4 to TRBJ2-3; D not certain. This CDR3 contains 16 residues. Trimming removed 2 bases at V and 0 bases at J, with 13 bases between. Germline loops: CDR1 SGHNT, CDR2 YYREEE (reference sequence). CDR3 loop: CASSFRTEPSTDTQYF. For the CDR3, the DNA is TGTGCCAGCAGCTTTAGGACGGAACCTAGCACAGATACGCAGTATTTT.

The V gene is TRBV6-5, the J gene TRBJ1-1; D not certain. V lost 2 bases and J 4 bases, leaving 14 bases between the germline ends. Germline CDR1 is MNHEY and CDR2 is SVGAGI. CDR3 length: 15 residues. The DNA of the CDR3 is TGTGCCAGCAGTTACCGGCCAGCGAGGAGCACTGAAGCTTTCTTT. Amino acids: CASSYRPARSTEAFF.

CDR3 bases: TGCAGTGCTAGCCGGGGGCGCATCACCGGGGAGCTGTTTTTT. Translating gives CSASRGRITGELFF. The rearrangement uses TRBV20-1 and TRBJ2-2; D may be TRBD1 or TRBD2 (6 bases each). V was clipped by 3 bases and J by 4 bases, with 12 bases between them. There are 14 residues in the CDR3. CDR1 and CDR2 (germline): DFQATT, SNEGSKA (reference sequence).

The rearrangement links TRBV6-2 or TRBV6-3 to TRBJ1-1, with TRBD1 as a possible D gene (6 bases). CDR3 length equals 13 residues. V lost 2 bases to trimming and J lost 4 bases, with 8 bases between them. Per the germline V gene, CDR1 is MNHEY and CDR2 is SVGEGT. This CDR3 is CASSYRGLTEAFF. DNA of the CDR3: TGTGCCAGCAGTTACCGGGGGCTCACTGAAGCTTTCTTT.

This sequence joins TRBV4-3 and TRBJ2-2; no reliable D call. The CDR3 totals 15 residues. With 0 bases removed from V and 8 bases from J, the gap between germline ends came to 13 bases. The germline V gene has CDR1 LGHNA and CDR2 YSLEER. CDR3 protein: CASSQDYSQLGELFF. As DNA, the CDR3 is TGCGCCAGCAGCCAAGATTACTCCCAGCTGGGGGAGCTGTTTTTT.

This chain links TRBV6-5 with TRBJ1-1; 11 bases line up with TRBD1. CDR1 MNHEY and CDR2 SVGAGI come from the germline V gene. After removal of 0 bases from V and 5 bases from J, the junction contained 5 bases not matched to a gene. The CDR3 covers 16 residues. CDR3 protein: CASSYSGQGVSTEAFF. The DNA of the CDR3 is TGTGCCAGCAGTTACTCGGGACAGGGGGTGTCTACTGAAGCTTTCTTT.

This clonotype has only a few counts. The genes are TRBV28 and TRBJ1-1; D unclear. The length of the CDR3 is 11 residues. The V end lost 4 bases, the J end lost 11 bases, and 11 bases lay between the germline ends. The germline CDR1 and CDR2 sequences are MDHEN and SYDVKM. CDR3 amino acids: CASSSVSAAFF. The CDR3 DNA is TGTGCCAGCAGTTCCGTCTCGGCTGCTTTCTTT.

This chain connects TRBV19 to TRBJ2-1; D possibly matches TRBD1 or TRBD2 (5 bases each). There are 15 residues in the CDR3. Trimming cost V 1 base and J 4 bases, with 11 bases left between them. Germline values: CDR1 LNHDA, CDR2 SQIVND (reference sequence). The CDR3 reads CASSIGDEKYNEQFF. CDR3 nucleotides: TGTGCCAGTAGTATAGGGGACGAGAAATACAATGAGCAGTTCTTC.

This chain uses TRBV28 with TRBJ2-1; D is tentatively TRBD1 or TRBD2 (6 bases each). The CDR3 consists of 16 residues. The V gene's germline CDR1 is MDHEN and CDR2 SYDVKM. Trimming took off 3 bases at V and 6 bases at J, with 18 bases between the two ends. CDR3 sequence reads: CASSFLVGGGGNEQFF. Written as DNA, the CDR3 is TGTGCCAGCAGTTTTTTGGTAGGGGGAGGAGGCAATGAGCAGTTCTTC.

There are a few counts of this clonotype. This sequence joins TRBV24-1 and TRBJ2-3; TRBD1 is a possible D gene (5 bases). Trimming removed 3 bases at V and 4 bases at J, with 16 bases between. Looked up from germline, CDR1 is KGHDR and CDR2 is SFDVKD. The CDR3 is made up of 16 amino acids. CDR3 sequence (DNA): TGTGCCACCAGTGATCCCTCGCAGGGTCAGTCAGATACGCAGTATTTT. It codes for CATSDPSQGQSDTQYF.

This clonotype was found a few times. CDR3 protein: CSARDRVGDSYNEQFF. CDR3 in DNA: TGCAGTGCTAGAGATCGCGTCGGGGATTCCTACAATGAGCAGTTCTTC. V is TRBV20-1 and J is TRBJ2-1; possibly TRBD2 for D (5 bases). In germline, CDR1 is DFQATT, CDR2 SNEGSKA (reference sequence). Trimming left V 0 bases short and J 1 base short, with 13 bases between. This CDR3 is 16 amino acids long.

This chain uses TRBV29-1 with TRBJ2-1, with a possible D match to TRBD2 (5 bases). Trimming took off 3 bases at V and 4 bases at J, with 13 bases between the two ends. The CDR3 contains 14 residues. Germline lookup yields CDR1 SQVTM and CDR2 ANQGSEA. The CDR3 spells CSVDSSGLYNEQFF. CDR3 sequence (DNA): TGCAGCGTTGACTCGTCGGGATTATACAATGAGCAGTTCTTC.

The chain uses TRBV7-9 and TRBJ1-1, with D unresolved. The germline CDR1 and CDR2 sequences are SEHNR and FQNEAQ (reference sequence). Deletions cut 5 bases from V and 0 bases from J, with 7 bases between. This CDR3 spans 13 amino acids. This CDR3 reads CASSVQMNTEAFF. The CDR3 nucleotides are TGTGCCAGCAGCGTTCAGATGAACACTGAAGCTTTCTTT.

The rearrangement joins TRBV2 to TRBJ2-1; tentative D call: TRBD2 (5 bases). Trimming pared 7 bases from V and 10 bases from J, leaving 11 bases between. This CDR3 region has 11 residues. In germline, CDR1 is SNHLY, CDR2 FYNNEI. The CDR3, as DNA: TGTGCCAGCACCTTAAAGCGGGAGCAGTTCTTC. Translated, it gives CASTLKREQFF.

This clonotype was found a few times. This sequence joins TRBV29-1 and TRBJ1-2; perhaps TRBD1 as D (5 bases). The CDR3 spans 12 residues. Per germline, CDR1 SQVTM and CDR2 ANQGSEA. Trimming removed 8 bases from V and 6 bases from J, with 16 bases in between. DNA for the CDR3: TGCAGCTTCCGGGCTGGGGCGGATGGCTACACCTTC. Translation gives CSFRAGADGYTF.

The V gene is TRBV6-2 or TRBV6-3, the J gene TRBJ1-5; tentative D call: TRBD1 (5 bases). This CDR3 contains 14 residues. Germline V gene sequence: CDR1 MNHEY, CDR2 SVGEGT. V was clipped by 3 bases and J by 6 bases, with 12 bases between them. CDR3 nucleotides: TGTGCCAGCAGTTATGGGGGGAGGACTCAGCCCCAGCATTTT. This translates into CASSYGGRTQPQHF.

This clonotype showed up just a few times. The V and J genes are TRBV6-6 and TRBJ1-5, with 9 bases that match TRBD1. Losses at the gene ends were 4 bases for V and 4 bases for J; bases not matched to a gene: 5. The CDR3 runs 15 residues. Germline V gene sequence: CDR1 MNHNY, CDR2 SVGAGI (reference sequence). CDR3 loop: CASSLDRGGNQPQHF. CDR3 nucleotides: TGTGCCAGCAGTTTGGACAGGGGTGGAAATCAGCCCCAGCATTTT.

The rearrangement links TRBV9 to TRBJ2-2; unclear D gene. The V gene lost 1 base and the J gene lost 0 bases, with 13 bases spanning the gap. The CDR3 loop spans 17 amino acids. Per the germline V gene, CDR1 is SGDLS and CDR2 is YYNGEE. The CDR3 DNA reads TGTGCCAGCAGCGTACCGAGGTCAGATACGAACACCGGGGAGCTGTTTTTT. Protein: CASSVPRSDTNTGELFF.

This clonotype was detected a few times. The V and J genes are TRBV28 and TRBJ1-1; weak D call: TRBD1 (5 bases). This CDR3 comprises 13 residues. The germline V gene has CDR1 MDHEN and CDR2 SYDVKM. V lost 7 bases, J lost 7 bases, and 16 bases lay in between. The DNA for the CDR3 is TGTGCCAGCAAGGGACCGGGGGTGGGTGAAGCTTTCTTT. It yields the protein CASKGPGVGEAFF.

This clonotype was detected only a few times. The chain links TRBV27 to TRBJ2-7, with D possibly TRBD1 on 6 matching bases. The V end lost 1 base, the J end lost 6 bases, and 13 bases lay between the germline ends. The CDR3 length is 14 residues. Germline loops: CDR1 MNHEY, CDR2 SMNVEV (reference sequence). CDR3 in DNA: TGTGCCAGCAGTTTATTACAGGGTACGAGCGAGCAGTACTTC. It translates to CASSLLQGTSEQYF.

V usage is TRBV12-3 or TRBV12-4 and J usage is TRBJ2-5, with unresolved D. The ends were cut back, 0 bases at V and 9 bases at J, with 11 bases in the middle. The CDR3 extends over 13 amino acids. The CDR3 protein is CASSLALPDSQYF. In DNA form, the CDR3 reads TGTGCCAGCAGTTTAGCGCTCCCTGACTCCCAGTACTTC.

The V call is TRBV6-4, the J call TRBJ2-2; TRBD1 aligns across 7 bases. The CDR3 runs 17 residues. V was pared by 3 bases and J by 4 bases, with 11 bases of the junction left unmatched. Germline CDR1 and CDR2: MRHNA and SNTAGT. CDR3 region: CASSEQGLFYGTGELFF. The CDR3 DNA sequence: TGTGCCAGCAGTGAACAGGGGCTGTTTTACGGCACCGGGGAGCTGTTTTTT.

The rearrangement joins TRBV6-2 or TRBV6-3 to TRBJ2-1, with 8 bases aligning to TRBD2. Per germline, CDR1 MNHEY and CDR2 SVGEGT. V trimming: 7 bases; J trimming: 8 bases; junction bases outside the gene matches: 10. The CDR3 covers 14 residues. The CDR3 nucleotides are TGTGCCAGCACCCGACCGGGACTAGTTGATGAGCAGTTCTTC. Amino acids: CASTRPGLVDEQFF.

For the CDR3, the DNA is TGCGCCAGCAGCCAGCTACTAGCGATCTCCTACGAGCAGTACTTC. Its translation: CASSQLLAISYEQYF. V is TRBV4-1 and J is TRBJ2-7; 7 bases fit TRBD2. With 3 bases clipped from V and 0 bases from J, the junction kept 5 bases outside the gene matches. Germline V lookup: CDR1 MGHRA, CDR2 YSYEKL. This CDR3 contains 15 residues.

This clonotype was counted only a few times. The gene calls are TRBV29-1 and TRBJ2-5; 13 positions match TRBD2. Germline V gene lookup returns CDR1 SQVTM and CDR2 ANQGSEA. J lost 0 bases, V lost 7 bases, and 5 bases had no gene match. This CDR3 has 15 residues. The CDR3 reads CSAPGTSGDQETQYF. CDR3 nucleotide sequence: TGCAGCGCTCCTGGGACTAGCGGGGACCAAGAGACCCAGTACTTC. Full variable domain (outside the CDR3, taken from reference TRBV29-1 and TRBJ2-5): SAVISQKPSRDICQRGTSLTIQCQVDSQVTMMFWYRQQPGQSLTLIATANQGSEATYESGFVIDKFPISRPNLTFSTLTVSNMSPEDSSIYLCSAPGTSGDQETQYFGPGTRLLVL.

This clonotype was counted ten times or more. The chain combines TRBV18 with TRBJ2-2; D unclear. Trimming took off 3 bases at V and 2 bases at J, with 13 bases between the two ends. The CDR3 consists of 16 residues. Germline CDR1 KGHSH, CDR2 LQKENI. The CDR3 loop reads CASSPGLDPNTGELFF. The CDR3 bases are TGTGCCAGCTCACCGGGCTTGGACCCCAACACCGGGGAGCTGTTTTTT.

This clonotype was counted between two and nine times. This chain links TRBV5-1 with TRBJ2-5, with TRBD1 matching 8 bases. This CDR3 spans 15 amino acids. Looked up from germline, CDR1 is SGHRS and CDR2 is YFSETQ. V gave up 4 bases and J gave up 7 bases; unmatched junction bases: 12. The CDR3 protein is CASSLLGQADGTQYF. CDR3 nucleotides: TGCGCCAGCAGCCTCCTGGGACAGGCGGACGGGACCCAGTACTTC.

This clonotype was seen more than once but under ten times. This chain connects TRBV7-9 to TRBJ1-3, with 7 bases that match TRBD1. The CDR3 extends over 14 amino acids. The germline V gene encodes CDR1 SEHNR and CDR2 FQNEAQ (reference sequence). Trimming took 6 bases from V and 2 from J; bases not matched to a gene: 4. The CDR3 reads CASRRDSAGNTIYF. The DNA for the CDR3 is TGTGCCAGCAGGCGGGACAGCGCTGGAAACACCATATATTTT. The entire variable domain, with the rest obtained from reference TRBV7-9 and TRBJ1-3, is as follows: DTGVSQNPRHKITKRGQNVTFRCDPISEHNRLYWYRQTLGQGPEFLTYFQNEAQLEKSRLLSDRFSAERPKGSFSTLEIQRTEQGDSAMYLCASRRDSAGNTIYFGEGSWLTVV.